This T cell receptor (beta chain) came from a study of OX40 agonist ivuxolimab in advanced cancers. In the study overall: Ivuxolimab, an antibody that agonizes OX40 (CD134), was administered to the patients. Dose-escalation patients suffered from hepatocellular carcinoma, melanoma, renal cell or head and neck cancer. The group had a mean age of roughly 65 years, ranged from roughly 23 to 79, and was 80% to 85% male. Broader study findings: Clones of CD4+ and CD8+ blood T cells grew by week 6 at doses of 0.1 to 3.0 mg/kg.

About this clone: Its specificity is unknown.

Only in-frame clones appear in the TCRdb table, and some are missing; sequencing was by immunoSEQ multiplex PCR. The data show around 45,000 clones, roughly nine tenths seen once. The germline V gene has CDR1 LNHDA and CDR2 SQIVND (reference sequence). The CDR3 spans 12 residues. Trimming cost V 3 bases and J 6 bases, with 8 bases left between them. The J gene is TRBJ1-1, the V gene TRBV19, with a weak D call TRBD1 (5 bases). This sample comprised CD4+ or CD8+ T cells sorted from blood, obtained in a trial of the OX40 agonist ivuxolimab. The TCR comes from an adult with an advanced solid tumor such as melanoma, head and neck, liver or kidney cancer. Written as DNA, the CDR3 is TGTGCCAGTAGTATCCGGGGGTCTGAAGCTTTCTTT. Its translation is CASSIRGSEAFF.